Listed here are 8 T cell receptor beta chains from one sample, sequenced in a study of T cell responses to AZD1222 COVID-19 vaccine. Only in-frame clones appear in the TCRdb table, and some are missing; sequencing was by immunoSEQ multiplex PCR. The sample consists of approximately 100,000 clones, around 92% of them appearing once. This specimen was peripheral blood, taken on day 0 of AZD1222 vaccination. These receptors all come from an adult in good health.

V is TRBV11-2 and J is TRBJ2-3, with unresolved D. Trimming removed 1 base at V and 7 bases at J, with 9 bases between. Germline CDR1 is SGHAT and CDR2 is FQNNGV. CDR3 length: 13 residues. The CDR3 sequence is CASSLGGGNTQYF. CDR3 bases: TGTGCCAGCAGCTTAGGAGGTGGAAATACGCAGTATTTT. Drawing the rest from reference TRBV11-2 and TRBJ2-3, the complete variable domain is EAGVAQSPRYKIIEKRQSVAFWCNPISGHATLYWYQQILGQGPKLLIQFQNNGVVDDSQLPKDRFSAERLKGVDSTLKIQPAKLEDSAVYLCASSLGGGNTQYFGPGTRLTVL.

The chain links TRBV2 to TRBJ2-7, with TRBD2 as a possible D gene (5 bases). The CDR3 spans 14 residues. The germline gives CDR1 SNHLY, CDR2 FYNNEI. V dropped 3 bases and J dropped 0 bases, with 9 bases sitting between them. The CDR3 protein is CASSDMGSSYEQYF. The CDR3 coding sequence is TGTGCCAGCAGTGACATGGGGAGCTCCTACGAGCAGTACTTC.

The gene calls are TRBV14 and TRBJ1-1, with D maybe TRBD1 (6 bases). V dropped 4 bases and J dropped 5 bases, with 23 bases sitting between them. The CDR3 loop spans 17 amino acids. Looked up from germline, CDR1 is SGHDN and CDR2 is FVKESK. The CDR3 nucleotides read TGTGCCAGCAGCCCTTTGAGGGGGGTAACCTTCAGTACTGAAGCTTTCTTT. Amino acid sequence: CASSPLRGVTFSTEAFF. Supplemented by reference TRBV14 and TRBJ1-1, the full variable domain reads EAGVTQFPSHSVIEKGQTVTLRCDPISGHDNLYWYRRVMGKEIKFLLHFVKESKQDESGMPNNRFLAERTGGTYSTLKVQPAELEDSGVYFCASSPLRGVTFSTEAFFGQGTRLTVV.

The chain links TRBV6-5 to TRBJ2-3; the D call may be TRBD1 or TRBD2 (5 bases each). With 7 bases removed from V and 1 base from J, the gap between germline ends came to 9 bases. Looked up from germline, CDR1 is MNHEY and CDR2 is SVGAGI. The CDR3 has 13 amino acids. Here the CDR3 reads CASNLGGTDTQYF. DNA for the CDR3: TGTGCCAGCAACTTGGGGGGCACAGATACGCAGTATTTT.

V usage is TRBV3-1 (or the pseudogene TRBV3-2) and J usage is TRBJ2-5; D is unresolved. The germline V gene has CDR1 LGHDT and CDR2 YNNKEL (reference sequence). Trimming removed 3 bases from V and 5 bases from J, with 4 bases in between. The CDR3 covers 11 residues. The CDR3 bases are TGTGCCAGCAGCCACGGGGAGACCCAGTACTTC. Amino acids: CASSHGETQYF.

V and J are TRBV5-4 and TRBJ1-6; the D gene is possibly TRBD1 (6 bases). The germline CDR1 and CDR2 sequences are SGHNT and YYREEE (reference sequence). V lost 5 bases to trimming and J lost 5 bases, with 11 bases between them. This CDR3 comprises 14 residues. The CDR3 spells CASRRGENNSPLHF. Here the CDR3 DNA reads TGTGCCAGCAGAAGGGGGGAAAATAATTCACCCCTCCACTTT.

The J gene is TRBJ1-2, the V gene TRBV2; D is ambiguous. Trimming pared 4 bases from V and 5 bases from J, leaving 5 bases between. CDR3 length: 11 residues. From germline, CDR1 is SNHLY and CDR2 FYNNEI. Here the CDR3 DNA reads TGTGCCAGCAGTGTGGGGTATGGCTACACCTTC. Translating it yields CASSVGYGYTF.

This clone showed up just once. The DNA for the CDR3 is TGTGCCATCAGTGCCCAGGTGAACACTGAAGCTTTCTTT. This codes for CAISAQVNTEAFF. The chain links TRBV10-3 to TRBJ1-1; D gene uncertain. Germline values: CDR1 ENHRY, CDR2 SYGVKD. The CDR3 extends over 13 amino acids. Trimming cost V 4 bases and J 0 bases, with 6 bases left between them.